This T cell receptor beta chain was found in a study of T cells in Graves' hyperthyroidism and ophthalmopathy. This clonotype has ten or more counts. Germline V gene sequence: CDR1 MNHEY, CDR2 SVGEGT. The V segment lost 6 bases and the J segment 4 bases; nucleotides outside the gene matches: 3. This CDR3 has 14 residues. TCR beta CDR3 region amplification was performed from RNA transcripts. First-round RT-PCR of the TCR CDR3 relied on the HTBI primer set. Using its own MiXCR run on the multiplex PCR reads, TCRdb lists one record per CDR3 protein. The sample lists nearly 600,000 distinct CDR3 sequences; about 14% were seen once. Subjects aged 18 to 65 presented with newly diagnosed hyperthyroidism of less than 2 months' duration.

This sequence was found in a woman younger than 45 with Graves' hyperthyroidism that later progressed to Graves' ophthalmopathy. This chain connects TRBV6-2 or TRBV6-3 to TRBJ1-5, with 10 nucleotides matching TRBD1. The sequenced material came from blood. The CDR3 loop is CASRTGGPNQPQHF. DNA for the CDR3: TGTGCCAGCAGGACAGGGGGCCCTAATCAGCCCCAGCATTTT.